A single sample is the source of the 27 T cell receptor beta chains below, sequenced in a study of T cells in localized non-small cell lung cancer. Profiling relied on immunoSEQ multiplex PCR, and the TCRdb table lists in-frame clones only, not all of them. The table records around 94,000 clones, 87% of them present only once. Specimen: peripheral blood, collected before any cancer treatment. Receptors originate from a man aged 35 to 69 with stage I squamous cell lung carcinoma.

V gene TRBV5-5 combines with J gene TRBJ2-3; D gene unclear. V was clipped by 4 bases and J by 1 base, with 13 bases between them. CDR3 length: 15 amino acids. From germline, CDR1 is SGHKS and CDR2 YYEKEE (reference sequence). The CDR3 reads CASSLFPSRTDTQYF. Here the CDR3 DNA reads TGTGCCAGCAGCCTCTTTCCTAGTCGCACAGATACGCAGTATTTT.

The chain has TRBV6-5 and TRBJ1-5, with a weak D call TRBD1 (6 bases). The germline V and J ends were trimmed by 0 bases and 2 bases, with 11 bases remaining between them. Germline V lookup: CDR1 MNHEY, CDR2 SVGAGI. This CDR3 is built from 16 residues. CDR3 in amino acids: CASSYSRGAGNQPQHF. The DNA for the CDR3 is TGTGCCAGCAGTTACTCGAGGGGGGCGGGCAATCAGCCCCAGCATTTT.

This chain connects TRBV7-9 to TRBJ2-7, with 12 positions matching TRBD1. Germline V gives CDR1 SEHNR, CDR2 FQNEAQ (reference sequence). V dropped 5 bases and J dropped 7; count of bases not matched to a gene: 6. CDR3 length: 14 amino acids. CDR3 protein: CASSPWDRGREQYF. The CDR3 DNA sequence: TGTGCCAGCAGCCCTTGGGACAGGGGGCGGGAGCAGTACTTC.

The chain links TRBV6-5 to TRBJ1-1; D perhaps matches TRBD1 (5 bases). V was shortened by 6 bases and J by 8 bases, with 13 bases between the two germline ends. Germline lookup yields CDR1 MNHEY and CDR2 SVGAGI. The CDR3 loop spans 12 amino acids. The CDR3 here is CASSYGDLEAFF. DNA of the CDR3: TGTGCCAGCAGCTACGGGGACCTCGAAGCTTTCTTT.

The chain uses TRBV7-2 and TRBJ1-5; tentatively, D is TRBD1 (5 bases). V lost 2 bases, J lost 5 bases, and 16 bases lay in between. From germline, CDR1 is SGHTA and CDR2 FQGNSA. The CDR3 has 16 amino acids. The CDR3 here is CASSLIAGPSDQPQHF. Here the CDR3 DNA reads TGTGCCAGCAGCTTAATTGCAGGGCCTTCGGATCAGCCCCAGCATTTT.

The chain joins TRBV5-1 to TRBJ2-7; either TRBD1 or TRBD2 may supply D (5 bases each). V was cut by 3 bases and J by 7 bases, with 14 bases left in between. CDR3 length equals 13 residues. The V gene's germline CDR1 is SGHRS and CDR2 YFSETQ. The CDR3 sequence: CASSSDGASEQYF. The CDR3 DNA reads TGCGCCAGCAGCTCGGACGGGGCTTCTGAGCAGTACTTC.

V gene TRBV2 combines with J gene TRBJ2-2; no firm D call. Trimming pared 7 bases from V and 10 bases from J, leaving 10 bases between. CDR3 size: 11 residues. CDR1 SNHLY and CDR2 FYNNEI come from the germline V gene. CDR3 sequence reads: CASTTGVELFF. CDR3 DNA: TGTGCCAGCACCACGGGTGTGGAGCTGTTTTTT.

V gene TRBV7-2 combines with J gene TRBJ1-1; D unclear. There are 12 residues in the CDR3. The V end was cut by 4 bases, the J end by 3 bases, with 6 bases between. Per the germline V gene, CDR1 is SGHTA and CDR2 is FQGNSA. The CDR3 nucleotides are TGTGCCAGCAGCTCACCTTACACTGAAGCTTTCTTT. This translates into CASSSPYTEAFF.

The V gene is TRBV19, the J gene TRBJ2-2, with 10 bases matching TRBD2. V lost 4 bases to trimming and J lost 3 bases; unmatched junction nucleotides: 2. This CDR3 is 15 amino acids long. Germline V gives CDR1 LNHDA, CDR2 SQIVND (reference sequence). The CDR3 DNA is TGTGCCAGTAGTACACTAGCGGGGTACACCGGGGAGCTGTTTTTT. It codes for CASSTLAGYTGELFF.

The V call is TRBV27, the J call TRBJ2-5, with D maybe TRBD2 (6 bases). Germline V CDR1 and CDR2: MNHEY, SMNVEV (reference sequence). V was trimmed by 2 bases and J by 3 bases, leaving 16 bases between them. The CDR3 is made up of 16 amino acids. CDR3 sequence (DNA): TGTGCCAGCAGTTTAGCCGCGGGCCCGGGAGAAGAGACCCAGTACTTC. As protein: CASSLAAGPGEETQYF.

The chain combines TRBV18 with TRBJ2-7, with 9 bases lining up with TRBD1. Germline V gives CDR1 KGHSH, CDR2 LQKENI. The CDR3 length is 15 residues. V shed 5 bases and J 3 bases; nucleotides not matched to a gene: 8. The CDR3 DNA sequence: TGTGCCAGCTCATTTTGGGGACAGGGAAGCTACGAGCAGTACTTC. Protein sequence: CASSFWGQGSYEQYF.

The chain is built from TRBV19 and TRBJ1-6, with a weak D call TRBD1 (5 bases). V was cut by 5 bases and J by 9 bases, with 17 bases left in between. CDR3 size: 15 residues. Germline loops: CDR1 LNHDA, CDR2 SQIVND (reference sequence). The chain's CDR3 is CASSVPPPGGSPLHF. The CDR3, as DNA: TGTGCCAGTAGTGTGCCGCCCCCCGGGGGTTCACCCCTCCACTTT.

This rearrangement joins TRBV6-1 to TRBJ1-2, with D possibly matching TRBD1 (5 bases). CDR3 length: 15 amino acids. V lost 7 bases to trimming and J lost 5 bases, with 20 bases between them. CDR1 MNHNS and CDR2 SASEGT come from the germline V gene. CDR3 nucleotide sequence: TGTGCCAGCACTCCCGGAGGTGGACAAGGGTATGGCTACACCTTC. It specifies CASTPGGGQGYGYTF.

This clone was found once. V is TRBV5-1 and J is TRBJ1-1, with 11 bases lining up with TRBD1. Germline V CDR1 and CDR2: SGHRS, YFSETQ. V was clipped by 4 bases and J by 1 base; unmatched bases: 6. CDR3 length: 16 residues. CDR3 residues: CASSVGTGGSNTEAFF. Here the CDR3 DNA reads TGCGCCAGCAGCGTGGGGACAGGGGGTTCGAACACTGAAGCTTTCTTT.

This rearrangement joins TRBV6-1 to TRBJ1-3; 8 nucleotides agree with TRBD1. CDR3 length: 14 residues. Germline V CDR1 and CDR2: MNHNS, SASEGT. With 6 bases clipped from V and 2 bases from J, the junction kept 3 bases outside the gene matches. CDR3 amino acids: CASRTRGPGNTIYF. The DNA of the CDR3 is TGTGCCAGCAGGACCAGGGGGCCTGGAAACACCATATATTTT.

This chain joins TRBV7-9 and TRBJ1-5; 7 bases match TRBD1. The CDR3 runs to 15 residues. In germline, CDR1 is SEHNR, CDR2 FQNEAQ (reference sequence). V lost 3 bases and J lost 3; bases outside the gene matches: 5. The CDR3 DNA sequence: TGTGCCAGCAGCTTCGAGACAGGGCCCAATCAGCCCCAGCATTTT. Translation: CASSFETGPNQPQHF.

As DNA, the CDR3 is TGCGCCAGCAGCCGAGCCACTACTAGGGGGATCGGGTATGGCTACACCTTC. Residues: CASSRATTRGIGYGYTF. The chain has TRBV4-1 and TRBJ1-2; D is perhaps TRBD1 (6 bases). Germline V gene sequence: CDR1 MGHRA, CDR2 YSYEKL. V shed 4 bases and J shed 5 bases, with 23 bases lying between them. The CDR3 covers 17 residues.

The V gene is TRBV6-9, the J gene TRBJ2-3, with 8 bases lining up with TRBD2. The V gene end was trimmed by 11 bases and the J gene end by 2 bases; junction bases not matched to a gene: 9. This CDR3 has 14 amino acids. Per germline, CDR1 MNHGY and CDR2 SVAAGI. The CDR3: CARSSGGNTDTQYF. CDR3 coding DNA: TGTGCCCGCTCAAGCGGGGGAAACACAGATACGCAGTATTTT.

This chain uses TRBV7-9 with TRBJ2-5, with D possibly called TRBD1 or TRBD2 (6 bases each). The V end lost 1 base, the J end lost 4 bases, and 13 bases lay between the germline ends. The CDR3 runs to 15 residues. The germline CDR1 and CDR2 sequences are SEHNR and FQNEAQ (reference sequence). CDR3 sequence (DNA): TGTGCCAGCAGCTTAGGGACTGGGGGGCGAGAGACCCAGTACTTC. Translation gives CASSLGTGGRETQYF.

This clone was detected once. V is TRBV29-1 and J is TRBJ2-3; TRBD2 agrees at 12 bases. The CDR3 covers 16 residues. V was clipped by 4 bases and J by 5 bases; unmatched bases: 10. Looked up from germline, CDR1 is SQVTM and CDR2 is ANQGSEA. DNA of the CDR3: TGCAGCGTTGCTGGCTCTAGCGGGGGGGCCGGAGATACGCAGTATTTT. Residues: CSVAGSSGGAGDTQYF.

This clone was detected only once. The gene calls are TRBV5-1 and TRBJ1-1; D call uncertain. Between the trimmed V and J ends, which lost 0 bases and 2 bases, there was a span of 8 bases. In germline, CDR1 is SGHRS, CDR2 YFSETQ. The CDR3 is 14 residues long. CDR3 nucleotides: TGCGCCAGCAGCTTGGACCCAGGAAACACTGAAGCTTTCTTT. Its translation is CASSLDPGNTEAFF.

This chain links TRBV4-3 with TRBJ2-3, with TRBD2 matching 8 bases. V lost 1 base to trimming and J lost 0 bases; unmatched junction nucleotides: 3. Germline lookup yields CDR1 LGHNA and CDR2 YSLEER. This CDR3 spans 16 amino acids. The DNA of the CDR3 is TGCGCCAGCAGCCAAGTTCGGGGGGGGAGCACAGATACGCAGTATTTT. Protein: CASSQVRGGSTDTQYF.

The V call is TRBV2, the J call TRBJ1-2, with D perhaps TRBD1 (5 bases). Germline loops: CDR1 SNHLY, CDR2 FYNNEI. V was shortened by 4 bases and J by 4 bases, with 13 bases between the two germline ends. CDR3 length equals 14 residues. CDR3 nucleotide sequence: TGTGCCAGCAGTGCCGGGGCAAACCTCTATGGCTACACCTTC. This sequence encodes CASSAGANLYGYTF.

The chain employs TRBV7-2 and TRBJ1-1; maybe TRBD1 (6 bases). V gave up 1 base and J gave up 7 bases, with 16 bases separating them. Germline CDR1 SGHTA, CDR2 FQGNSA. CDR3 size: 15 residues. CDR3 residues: CASSLEMATGREAFF. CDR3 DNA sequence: TGTGCCAGCAGCTTAGAGATGGCGACAGGCCGTGAAGCTTTCTTT.

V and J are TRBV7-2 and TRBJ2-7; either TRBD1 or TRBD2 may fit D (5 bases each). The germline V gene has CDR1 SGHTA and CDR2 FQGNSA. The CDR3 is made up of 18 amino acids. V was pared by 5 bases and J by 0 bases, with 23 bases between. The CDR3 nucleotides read TGTGCCAGCAGCCTCAGTCGAGGGGCCCTCCAGAGCTCCTACGAGCAGTACTTC. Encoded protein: CASSLSRGALQSSYEQYF.

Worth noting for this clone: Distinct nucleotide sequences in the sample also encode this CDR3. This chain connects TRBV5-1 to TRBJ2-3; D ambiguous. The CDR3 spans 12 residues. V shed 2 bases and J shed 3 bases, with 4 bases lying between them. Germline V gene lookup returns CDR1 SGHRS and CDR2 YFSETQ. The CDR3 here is CASSFLTDTQYF. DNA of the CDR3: TGCGCCAGCAGCTTTCTAACAGATACGCAGTATTTT. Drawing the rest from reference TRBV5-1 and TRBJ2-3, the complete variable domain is KAGVTQTPRYLIKTRGQQVTLSCSPISGHRSVSWYQQTPGQGLQFLFEYFSETQRNKGNFPGRFSGRQFSNSRSEMNVSTLELGDSALYLCASSFLTDTQYFGPGTRLTVL.

The CDR3 DNA reads TGCGCCAGCAGCTCCATGAACGGTGCCCAAGAGACCCAGTACTTC. Residues: CASSSMNGAQETQYF. The chain combines TRBV5-1 with TRBJ2-5; no clear D. With 3 bases removed from V and 1 base from J, the gap between germline ends came to 13 bases. This CDR3 is 15 amino acids long. Germline-derived CDR1 and CDR2 are SGHRS and YFSETQ.